Listed below are T cell receptor beta chains from one sample, sequenced in a study of cytomegalovirus exposure and HLA in healthy donors. TCRdb keeps only in-frame clones here, not all; method: immunoSEQ multiplex PCR. The table shows some 95,000 clones, with 77% occurring only once. Sequenced: PBMCs. The receptors originated from a man aged 45-60 years in good health and CMV-seropositive. CDR3s include the opening cysteine and the closing phenylalanine or tryptophan. D genes are given only for firm matches.

v_gene: TRBV6-5
j_gene: TRBJ2-1
d_gene: TRBD2
CDR3aa: CASSYARGGLAGVQFF

v_gene: TRBV18
j_gene: TRBJ1-1
d_gene: -
CDR3aa: CASSPGGGVAEAFF

v_gene: TRBV5-4
j_gene: TRBJ2-2
d_gene: TRBD1
CDR3aa: CASSQTGNPGELFF

v_gene: TRBV20-1
j_gene: TRBJ2-5
d_gene: -
CDR3aa: CSATRETQYF

v_gene: TRBV9
j_gene: TRBJ1-3
d_gene: -
CDR3aa: CASSAGHNSGNTIYF

v_gene: TRBV9
j_gene: TRBJ2-1
d_gene: TRBD2
CDR3aa: CASSVGLAEYNEQFF

v_gene: TRBV11-2
j_gene: TRBJ1-4
d_gene: -
CDR3aa: CASSSREAGWEKLFF

v_gene: TRBV2
j_gene: TRBJ2-5
d_gene: TRBD1
CDR3aa: CASSEGTGMGETQYF

v_gene: TRBV7-6
j_gene: TRBJ2-7
d_gene: -
CDR3aa: CASSLVEEAYEQYF

v_gene: TRBV19
j_gene: TRBJ2-3
d_gene: -
CDR3aa: CASSIGQGSYTQYF

v_gene: TRBV6-4
j_gene: TRBJ2-1
d_gene: TRBD1
CDR3aa: CASSAPGQGYNEQFF

v_gene: TRBV15
j_gene: TRBJ2-7
d_gene: TRBD1
CDR3aa: CATSREQGPSYEQYF

v_gene: TRBV4-2
j_gene: TRBJ1-3
d_gene: TRBD1
CDR3aa: CASSPGQNSGNTIYF

v_gene: TRBV5-6
j_gene: TRBJ1-2
d_gene: -
CDR3aa: CASSLPENYGYTF

v_gene: TRBV25-1
j_gene: TRBJ2-2
d_gene: -
CDR3aa: CASRYRENTGELFF

v_gene: TRBV30
j_gene: TRBJ2-7
d_gene: -
CDR3aa: CAWSVFGGYEQYF

v_gene: TRBV9
j_gene: TRBJ2-7
d_gene: -
CDR3aa: CASSVGGVAYEQYF

v_gene: TRBV7-9
j_gene: TRBJ2-7
d_gene: -
CDR3aa: CASSPRPDPTVEQYF

v_gene: TRBV7-9
j_gene: TRBJ2-5
d_gene: -
CDR3aa: CASSSGSVETQYF

v_gene: TRBV15
j_gene: TRBJ2-5
d_gene: TRBD1
CDR3aa: CATSMDRGKETQYF

v_gene: TRBV4-3
j_gene: TRBJ1-2
d_gene: -
CDR3aa: CASSPTDRTGYTF

v_gene: TRBV19
j_gene: TRBJ1-5
d_gene: TRBD1
CDR3aa: CASSIGTGMGQPQHF

v_gene: TRBV14
j_gene: TRBJ1-1
d_gene: TRBD1
CDR3aa: CASSQMTGVPAFF

v_gene: TRBV4-1
j_gene: TRBJ2-2
d_gene: TRBD2
CDR3aa: CASSQPGGPGTGELFF

v_gene: TRBV4-1
j_gene: TRBJ1-6
d_gene: TRBD1
CDR3aa: CASSRQGAQNSPLNF

v_gene: TRBV2
j_gene: TRBJ1-1
d_gene: TRBD1
CDR3aa: CASSSQGTNTEAFF

v_gene: TRBV7-9
j_gene: TRBJ2-1
d_gene: TRBD2
CDR3aa: CASSDRTSGLFF

v_gene: TRBV29-1
j_gene: TRBJ2-5
d_gene: TRBD1
CDR3aa: CSVESGTGVGETQYF

v_gene: TRBV19
j_gene: TRBJ1-1
d_gene: -
CDR3aa: CASSFRQSEAFF

v_gene: TRBV9
j_gene: TRBJ1-1
d_gene: TRBD1
CDR3aa: CASSPGGNMNTEAFF

v_gene: TRBV7-2
j_gene: TRBJ2-7
d_gene: TRBD2
CDR3aa: CASSWKGAGASYEQYF

v_gene: TRBV28
j_gene: TRBJ1-1
d_gene: -
CDR3aa: CASSLDQGMTEAFF